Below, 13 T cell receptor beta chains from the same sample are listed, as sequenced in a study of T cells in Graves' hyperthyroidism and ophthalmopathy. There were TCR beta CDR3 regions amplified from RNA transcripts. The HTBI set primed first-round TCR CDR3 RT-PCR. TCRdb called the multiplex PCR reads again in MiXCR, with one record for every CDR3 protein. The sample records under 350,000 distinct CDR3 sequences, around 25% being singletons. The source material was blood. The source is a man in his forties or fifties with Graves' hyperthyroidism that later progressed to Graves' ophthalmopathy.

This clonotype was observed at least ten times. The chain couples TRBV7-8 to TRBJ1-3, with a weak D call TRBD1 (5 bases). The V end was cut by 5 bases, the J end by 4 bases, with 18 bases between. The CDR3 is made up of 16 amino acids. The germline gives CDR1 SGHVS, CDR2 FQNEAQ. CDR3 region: CASSGRASGVGNTIYF. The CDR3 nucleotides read TGTGCCAGCAGCGGAAGGGCTTCGGGGGTAGGAAACACCATATATTTT.

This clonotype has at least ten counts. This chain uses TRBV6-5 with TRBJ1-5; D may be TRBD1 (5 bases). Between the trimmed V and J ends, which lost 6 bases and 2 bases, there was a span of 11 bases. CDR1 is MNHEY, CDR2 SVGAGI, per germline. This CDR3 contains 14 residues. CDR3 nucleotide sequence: TGTGCCAGCAGGGCCGGGGGGGGCAATCAGCCCCAGCATTTT. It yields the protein CASRAGGGNQPQHF.

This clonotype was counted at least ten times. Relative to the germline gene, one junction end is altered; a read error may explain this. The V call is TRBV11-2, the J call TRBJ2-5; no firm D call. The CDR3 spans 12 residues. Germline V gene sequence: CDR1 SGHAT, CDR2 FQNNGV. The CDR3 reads CVSSLDQETQYF. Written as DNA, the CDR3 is TGTGTCAGCAGCTTAGACCAGGAGACCCAGTACTTC. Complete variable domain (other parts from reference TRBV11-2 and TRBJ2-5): EAGVAQSPRYKIIEKRQSVAFWCNPISGHATLYWYQQILGQGPKLLIQFQNNGVVDDSQLPKDRFSAERLKGVDSTLKIQPAKLEDSAVYLCVSSLDQETQYFGPGTRLLVL.

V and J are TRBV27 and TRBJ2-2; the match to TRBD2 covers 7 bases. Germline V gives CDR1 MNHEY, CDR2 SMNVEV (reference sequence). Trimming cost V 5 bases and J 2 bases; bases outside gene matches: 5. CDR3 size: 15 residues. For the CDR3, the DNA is TGTGCCAGCAGTCCGCCGGGACTAAACACCGGGGAGCTGTTTTTT. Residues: CASSPPGLNTGELFF.

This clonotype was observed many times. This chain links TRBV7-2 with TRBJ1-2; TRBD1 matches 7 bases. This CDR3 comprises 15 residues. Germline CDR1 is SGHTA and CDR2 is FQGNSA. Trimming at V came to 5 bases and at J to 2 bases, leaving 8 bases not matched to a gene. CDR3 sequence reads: CASSPRDSWNYGYTF. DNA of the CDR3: TGTGCCAGCAGCCCACGGGACAGCTGGAACTATGGCTACACCTTC. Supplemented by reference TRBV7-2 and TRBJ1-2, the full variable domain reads GAGVSQSPSNKVTEKGKDVELRCDPISGHTALYWYRQSLGQGLEFLIYFQGNSAPDKSGLPSDRFSAERTGGSVSTLTIQRTQQEDSAVYLCASSPRDSWNYGYTFGSGTRLTVV.

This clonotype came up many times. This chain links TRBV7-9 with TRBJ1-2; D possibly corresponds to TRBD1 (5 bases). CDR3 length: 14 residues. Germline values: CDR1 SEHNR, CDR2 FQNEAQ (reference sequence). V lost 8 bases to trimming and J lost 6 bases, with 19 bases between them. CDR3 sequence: CASGGGPVLDGYTF. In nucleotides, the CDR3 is TGTGCCAGCGGGGGGGGACCGGTGTTAGATGGCTACACCTTC.

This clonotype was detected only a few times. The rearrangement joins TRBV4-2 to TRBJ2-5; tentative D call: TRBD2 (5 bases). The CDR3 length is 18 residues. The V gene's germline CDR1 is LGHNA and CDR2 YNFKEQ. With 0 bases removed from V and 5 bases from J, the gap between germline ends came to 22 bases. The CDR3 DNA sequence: TGTGCCAGCAGCCAAGACTTGGTACGAGCGGAGACCCCCGAGACCCAGTACTTC. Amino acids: CASSQDLVRAETPETQYF.

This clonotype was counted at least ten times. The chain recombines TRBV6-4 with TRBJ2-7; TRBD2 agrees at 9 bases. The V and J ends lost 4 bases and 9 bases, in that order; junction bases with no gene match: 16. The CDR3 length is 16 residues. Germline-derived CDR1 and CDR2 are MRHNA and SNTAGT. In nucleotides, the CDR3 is TGTGCCAGCAGTGGCGAGGGAGGGACTAGCTCTGTATCGCAGTACTTC. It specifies CASSGEGGTSSVSQYF.

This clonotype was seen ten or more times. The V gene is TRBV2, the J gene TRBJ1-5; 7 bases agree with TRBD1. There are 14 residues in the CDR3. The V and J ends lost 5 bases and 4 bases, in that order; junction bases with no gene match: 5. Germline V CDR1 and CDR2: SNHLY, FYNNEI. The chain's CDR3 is CASSSGQSNQPQHF. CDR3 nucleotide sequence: TGTGCCAGCAGTTCGGGACAGTCAAATCAGCCCCAGCATTTT. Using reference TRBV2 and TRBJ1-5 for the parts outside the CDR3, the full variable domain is EPEVTQTPSHQVTQMGQEVILRCVPISNHLYFYWYRQILGQKVEFLVSFYNNEISEKSEIFDDQFSVERPDGSNFTLKIRSTKLEDSAMYFCASSSGQSNQPQHFGDGTRLSIL.

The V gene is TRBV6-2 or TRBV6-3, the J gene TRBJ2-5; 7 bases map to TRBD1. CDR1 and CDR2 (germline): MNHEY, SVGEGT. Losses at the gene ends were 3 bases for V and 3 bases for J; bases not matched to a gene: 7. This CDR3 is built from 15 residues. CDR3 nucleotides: TGTGCCAGCAGTTATTCCGGGACAGTGGAAGAGACCCAGTACTTC. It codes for CASSYSGTVEETQYF.

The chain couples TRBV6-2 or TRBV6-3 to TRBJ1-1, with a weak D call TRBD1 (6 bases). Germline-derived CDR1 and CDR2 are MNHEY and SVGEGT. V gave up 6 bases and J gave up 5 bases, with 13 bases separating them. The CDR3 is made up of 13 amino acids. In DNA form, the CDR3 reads TGTGCCAGCAGAAAACAGGGAAGAACTGAAGCTTTCTTT. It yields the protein CASRKQGRTEAFF.

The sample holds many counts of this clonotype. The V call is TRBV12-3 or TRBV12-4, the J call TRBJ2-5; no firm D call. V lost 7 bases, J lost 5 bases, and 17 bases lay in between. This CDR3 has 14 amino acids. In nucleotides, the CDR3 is TGTGCCAGCACCCCACCCCGCGAACGGGAGACCCAGTACTTC. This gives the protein CASTPPRERETQYF.

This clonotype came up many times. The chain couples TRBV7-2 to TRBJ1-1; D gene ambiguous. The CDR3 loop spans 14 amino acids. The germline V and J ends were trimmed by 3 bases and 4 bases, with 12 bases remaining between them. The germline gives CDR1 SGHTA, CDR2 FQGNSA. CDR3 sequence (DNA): TGTGCCAGCAGCTTTCAAGTGGGAAGCACTGAAGCTTTCTTT. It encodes CASSFQVGSTEAFF.